This T cell receptor (beta chain) was obtained from a study of blood T cell repertoires in COVID-19. Across the study: Samples taken during acute and convalescent COVID-19 were collected in the United States, Italy and Spain. Sources were T cells, B-cell-depleted T cells, or PBMCs; the material itself was cDNA or gDNA.

With 2 bases removed from V and 7 bases from J, the gap between germline ends came to 12 bases. The CDR3 runs to 14 residues. Germline lookup yields CDR1 MDHEN and CDR2 SYDVKM. In the authors' methods: Using reference gene primer amplification, nucleated cell counts were estimated. Produced via immunoSEQ multiplex PCR; TCRdb's table is partial and in-frame only. That table gives V, J and clone size, and the DNA gave D and trimming. The sample lists over 40,000 clones, around 80% occurring once. This sequence originates from a human donor in a cohort sampled during active COVID-19. The rearrangement uses TRBV28 and TRBJ1-5, with no clear D. The source material was peripheral blood. The CDR3 spells CASSLRQQFQPQHF. The CDR3 nucleotides read TGTGCCAGCAGTTTAAGGCAACAGTTCCAGCCCCAGCATTTT.